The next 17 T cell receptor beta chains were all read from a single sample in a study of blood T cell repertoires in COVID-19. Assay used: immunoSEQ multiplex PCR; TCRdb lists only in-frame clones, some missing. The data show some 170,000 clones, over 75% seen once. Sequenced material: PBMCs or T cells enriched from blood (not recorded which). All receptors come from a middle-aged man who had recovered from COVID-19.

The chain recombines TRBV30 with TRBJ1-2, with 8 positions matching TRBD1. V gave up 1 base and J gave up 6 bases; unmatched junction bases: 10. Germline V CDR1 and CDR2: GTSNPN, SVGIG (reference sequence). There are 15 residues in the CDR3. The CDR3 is CAWSAQAGGPNGYTF. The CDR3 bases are TGTGCCTGGAGTGCCCAAGCAGGGGGCCCAAATGGCTACACCTTC.

The CDR3 bases are TGTGCCAGCAGCGGACAGGGCGGGTATGGTTACAATGAGCAGTTCTTC. Its translation: CASSGQGGYGYNEQFF. The chain links TRBV7-6 to TRBJ2-1; 8 nucleotides line up with TRBD1. The CDR3 totals 16 residues. CDR1 and CDR2 from the germline V gene are SGHVS and FNYEAQ. V was pared by 5 bases and J by 4 bases, with 10 bases of the junction left unmatched. The full variable domain, with the rest looked up from reference TRBV7-6 and TRBJ2-1, is GAGVSQSPRYKVTKRGQDVALRCDPISGHVSLYWYRQALGQGPEFLTYFNYEAQQDKSGLPNDRFSAERPEGSISTLTIQRTEQRDSAMYRCASSGQGGYGYNEQFFGPGTRLTVL.

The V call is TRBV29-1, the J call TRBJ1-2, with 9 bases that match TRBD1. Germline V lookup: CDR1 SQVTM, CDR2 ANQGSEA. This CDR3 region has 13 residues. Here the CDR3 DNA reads TGCAGTATAACAGGGGGCGCGCTTAAAGGCTACACCTTC. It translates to CSITGGALKGYTF.

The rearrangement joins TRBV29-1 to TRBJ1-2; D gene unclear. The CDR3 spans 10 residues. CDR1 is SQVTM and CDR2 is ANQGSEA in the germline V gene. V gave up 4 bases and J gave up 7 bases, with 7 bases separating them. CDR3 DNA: TGCAGCGTTGTAGGGAGTGGCTACACCTTC. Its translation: CSVVGSGYTF.

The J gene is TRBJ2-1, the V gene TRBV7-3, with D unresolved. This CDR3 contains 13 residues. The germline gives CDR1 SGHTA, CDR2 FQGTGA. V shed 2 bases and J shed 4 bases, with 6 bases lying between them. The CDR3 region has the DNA TGTGCCAGCAGCTTATCGGTTTACAATGAGCAGTTCTTC. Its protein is CASSLSVYNEQFF.

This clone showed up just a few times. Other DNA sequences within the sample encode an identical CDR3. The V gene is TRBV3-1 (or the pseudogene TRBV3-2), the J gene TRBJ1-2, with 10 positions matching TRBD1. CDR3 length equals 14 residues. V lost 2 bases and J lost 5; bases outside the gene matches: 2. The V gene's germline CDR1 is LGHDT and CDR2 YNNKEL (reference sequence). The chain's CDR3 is CASSQPGQGYGYTF. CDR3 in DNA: TGTGCCAGCAGCCAACCGGGACAGGGGTATGGCTACACCTTC.

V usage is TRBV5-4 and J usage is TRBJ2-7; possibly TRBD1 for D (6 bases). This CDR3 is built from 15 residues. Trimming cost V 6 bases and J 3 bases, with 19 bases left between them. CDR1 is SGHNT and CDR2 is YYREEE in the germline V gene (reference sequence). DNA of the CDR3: TGTGCCAGCATCGTAGGACAGCGTTGGCACTACGAGCAGTACGTC. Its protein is CASIVGQRWHYEQYV.

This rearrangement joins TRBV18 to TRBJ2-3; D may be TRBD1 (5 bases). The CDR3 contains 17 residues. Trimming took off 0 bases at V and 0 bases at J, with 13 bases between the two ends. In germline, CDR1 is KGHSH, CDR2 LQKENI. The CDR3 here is CASSPPDRASSTDTQYF. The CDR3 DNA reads TGTGCCAGCTCACCACCTGACAGAGCATCTAGCACAGATACGCAGTATTTT.

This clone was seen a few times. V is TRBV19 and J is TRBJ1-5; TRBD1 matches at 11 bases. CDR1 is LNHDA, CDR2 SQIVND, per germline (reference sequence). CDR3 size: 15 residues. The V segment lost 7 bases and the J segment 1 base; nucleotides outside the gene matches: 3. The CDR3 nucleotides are TGTGCCAGTATCGGGACAGGGGGAAGCAATCAGCCCCAGCATTTT. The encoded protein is CASIGTGGSNQPQHF.

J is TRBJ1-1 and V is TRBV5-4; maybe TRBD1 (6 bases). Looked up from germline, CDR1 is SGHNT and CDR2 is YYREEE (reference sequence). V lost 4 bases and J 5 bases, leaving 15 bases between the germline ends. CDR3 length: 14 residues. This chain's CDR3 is CASSPQGTRTEAFF. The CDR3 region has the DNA TGTGCCAGCAGCCCCCAGGGGACACGGACTGAAGCTTTCTTT.

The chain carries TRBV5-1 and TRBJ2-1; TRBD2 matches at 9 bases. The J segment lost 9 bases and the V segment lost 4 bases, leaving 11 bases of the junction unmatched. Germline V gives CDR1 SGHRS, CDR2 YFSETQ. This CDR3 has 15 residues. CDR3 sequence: CASSPLSGGFGEQFF. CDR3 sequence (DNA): TGCGCCAGCAGCCCTCTGAGCGGGGGGTTCGGTGAGCAGTTCTTC. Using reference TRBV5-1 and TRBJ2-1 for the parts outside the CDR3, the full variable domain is KAGVTQTPRYLIKTRGQQVTLSCSPISGHRSVSWYQQTPGQGLQFLFEYFSETQRNKGNFPGRFSGRQFSNSRSEMNVSTLELGDSALYLCASSPLSGGFGEQFFGPGTRLTVL.

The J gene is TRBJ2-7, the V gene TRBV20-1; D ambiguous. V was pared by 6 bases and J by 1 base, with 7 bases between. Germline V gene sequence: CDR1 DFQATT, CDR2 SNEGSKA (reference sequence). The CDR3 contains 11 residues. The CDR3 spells CSAAESYEQYF. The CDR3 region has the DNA TGCAGTGCCGCCGAGTCCTACGAGCAGTACTTC.

The CDR3: CAWRWGRQSYEQYF. CDR3 in DNA: TGTGCCTGGAGGTGGGGCCGCCAATCCTACGAGCAGTACTTC. J is TRBJ2-7 and V is TRBV30, with D possibly being TRBD1 (5 bases). The germline CDR1 and CDR2 sequences are GTSNPN and SVGIG (reference sequence). V lost 3 bases, J lost 1 base, and 13 bases lay in between. CDR3 length: 14 residues.

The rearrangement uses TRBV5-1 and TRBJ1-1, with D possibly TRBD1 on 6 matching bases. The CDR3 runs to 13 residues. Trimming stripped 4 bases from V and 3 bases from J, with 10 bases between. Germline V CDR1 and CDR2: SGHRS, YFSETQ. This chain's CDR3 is CASSPDSDTEAFF. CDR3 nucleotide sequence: TGCGCCAGCAGCCCGGACAGCGACACTGAAGCTTTCTTT.

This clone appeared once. CDR3 in DNA: TGTGCCAGCAGCGGGACAGGGAGGAACACTGAAGCTTTCTTT. It codes for CASSGTGRNTEAFF. The J gene is TRBJ1-1, the V gene TRBV2; 9 bases agree with TRBD1. V lost 6 bases to trimming and J lost 1 base; unmatched junction nucleotides: 3. The CDR3 sequence is 14 residues long. Germline CDR1 SNHLY, CDR2 FYNNEI.

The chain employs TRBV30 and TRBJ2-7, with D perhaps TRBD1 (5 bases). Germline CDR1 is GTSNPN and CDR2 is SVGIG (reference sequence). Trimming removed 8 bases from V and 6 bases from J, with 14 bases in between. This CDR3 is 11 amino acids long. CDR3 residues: CAHGLGLEQYF. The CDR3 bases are TGTGCCCATGGCCTGGGGCTCGAGCAGTACTTC. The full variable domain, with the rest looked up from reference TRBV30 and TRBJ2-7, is SQTIHQWPATLVQPVGSPLSLECTVEGTSNPNLYWYRQAAGRGLQLLFYSVGIGQISSEVPQNLSASRPQDRQFILSSKKLLLSDSGFYLCAHGLGLEQYFGPGTRLTVT.

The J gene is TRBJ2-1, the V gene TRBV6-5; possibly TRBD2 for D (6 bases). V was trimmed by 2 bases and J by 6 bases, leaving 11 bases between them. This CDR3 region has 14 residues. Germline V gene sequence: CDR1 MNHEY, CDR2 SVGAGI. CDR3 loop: CASSYGGEINEQFF. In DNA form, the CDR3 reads TGTGCCAGCAGTTACGGCGGGGAGATCAATGAGCAGTTCTTC.